The 13 T cell receptor beta chains presented below share a single source sample, sequenced in a study of T cell changes during pregnancy in multiple sclerosis. The assay was immunoSEQ multiplex PCR, and TCRdb's table has in-frame clones only and misses some. The sample lists some 29,000 clones, approximately 86% occurring once. Sequencing was performed on CD8+ T cells from peripheral blood mononuclear cells, taken before pregnancy. The receptors were gathered from a female donor with multiple sclerosis, enrolled in a pregnancy study.

The chain employs TRBV2 and TRBJ1-6, with 7 nucleotides matching TRBD1. There are 16 residues in the CDR3. CDR1 is SNHLY, CDR2 FYNNEI, per germline. V shed 7 bases, J shed 2 bases, and the junction held 8 bases outside the gene matches. CDR3 protein: CASTPQGLTYNSPLHF. The CDR3 DNA follows: TGTGCCAGCACCCCACAGGGGCTCACCTATAATTCACCCCTCCACTTT.

The V call is TRBV2, the J call TRBJ2-1; tentative D call: TRBD2 (6 bases). The CDR3 has 17 amino acids. Germline assignment: CDR1 SNHLY and CDR2 FYNNEI. The germline V and J ends were trimmed by 0 bases and 2 bases, with 14 bases remaining between them. CDR3 nucleotides: TGTGCCAGCAGTGAAGCGATATGGAGGGACCCCTACAATGAGCAGTTCTTC. It is translated as CASSEAIWRDPYNEQFF.

J is TRBJ2-6 and V is TRBV2; weak D call: TRBD1 (6 bases). Germline V gives CDR1 SNHLY, CDR2 FYNNEI. CDR3 length: 17 amino acids. V was clipped by 1 base and J by 3 bases, with 13 bases between them. Here the CDR3 DNA reads TGTGCCAGCAGTGAAGGTCAGGGGCTTTTTGGGGCCAACGTCCTGACTTTC. Encoded protein: CASSEGQGLFGANVLTF. Variable domain in full (rest from reference TRBV2 and TRBJ2-6): EPEVTQTPSHQVTQMGQEVILRCVPISNHLYFYWYRQILGQKVEFLVSFYNNEISEKSEIFDDQFSVERPDGSNFTLKIRSTKLEDSAMYFCASSEGQGLFGANVLTFGAGSRLTVL.

The gene calls are TRBV7-2 and TRBJ2-7; 8 positions match TRBD1. The V gene's germline CDR1 is SGHTA and CDR2 FQGNSA. The V and J ends lost 8 bases and 3 bases, in that order; junction bases with no gene match: 6. The CDR3 spans 13 residues. CDR3 DNA sequence: TGTGCCAGCGCTGGGGGGACAGGCTACGAGCAGTACTTC. This sequence encodes CASAGGTGYEQYF.

This clone was counted a single time. The V gene is TRBV14, the J gene TRBJ2-7, with D perhaps matching TRBD1 (6 bases). Between the trimmed V and J ends, which lost 5 bases and 3 bases, there was a span of 14 bases. This CDR3 spans 14 amino acids. From germline, CDR1 is SGHDN and CDR2 FVKESK. CDR3 residues: CASSMVTGDYEQYF. The CDR3 coding sequence is TGTGCCAGCAGCATGGTGACAGGAGACTACGAGCAGTACTTC.

The chain joins TRBV5-1 to TRBJ2-5; 10 bases map to TRBD1. Trimming removed 7 bases from V and 5 bases from J; junction bases left unmatched: 5. Per germline, CDR1 SGHRS and CDR2 YFSETQ. The CDR3 length is 13 residues. The CDR3 sequence is CASWDRGIETQYF. CDR3 sequence (DNA): TGCGCCAGCTGGGACAGGGGAATCGAGACCCAGTACTTC.

The rearrangement uses TRBV5-1 and TRBJ1-1; TRBD1 is a possible D gene (6 bases). The CDR3 extends over 16 amino acids. Germline loops: CDR1 SGHRS, CDR2 YFSETQ. The ends were cut back, 4 bases at V and 2 bases at J, with 18 bases in the middle. CDR3 DNA sequence: TGCGCCAGCAGCGAACCCCCCCACAGGGCAAACACTGAAGCTTTCTTT. This gives the protein CASSEPPHRANTEAFF.

This rearrangement joins TRBV12-5 to TRBJ2-3, with 10 bases aligning to TRBD2. The CDR3 loop spans 18 amino acids. Per germline, CDR1 LGHNT and CDR2 FRNRAP. V was pared by 2 bases and J by 2 bases, with 10 bases of the junction left unmatched. The CDR3 loop is CASGLPPGTSVNTDTQYF. Here the CDR3 DNA reads TGTGCTAGTGGTTTGCCCCCGGGGACTAGCGTTAACACAGATACGCAGTATTTT.

The V and J genes are TRBV11-3 and TRBJ1-2, with 10 bases lining up with TRBD1. The CDR3 runs to 17 residues. The V segment lost 3 bases and the J segment 0 bases; nucleotides outside the gene matches: 7. In germline, CDR1 is SGHNT, CDR2 YENEEA. CDR3 in amino acids: CASSFLRQGATNYGYTF. In nucleotides, the CDR3 is TGTGCCAGCAGCTTCCTTCGACAGGGGGCTACTAACTATGGCTACACCTTC.

The CDR3 DNA is TGTGCCAGCAGCCCCGGACAGGGGCCCGAAAAACTGTTTTTT. Protein: CASSPGQGPEKLFF. The chain joins TRBV5-5 to TRBJ1-4; 9 nucleotides match TRBD1. The CDR3 runs 14 residues. Trimming cost V 4 bases and J 8 bases; bases outside gene matches: 6. Germline V CDR1 and CDR2: SGHKS, YYEKEE (reference sequence).

As concerns this clone: This same CDR3 is encoded by further DNA sequences in the sample. This chain connects TRBV7-3 to TRBJ2-7, with 10 bases matching TRBD2. CDR3 length equals 15 residues. Germline CDR1 reads SGHTA; CDR2 reads FQGTGA. With V trimmed by 3 bases and J by 0 bases, 2 bases remained unmatched. The DNA of the CDR3 is TGTGCCAGCAGCTTGGCTAGCGGGGGCTCCTACGAGCAGTACTTC. This gives the protein CASSLASGGSYEQYF. Filled out from reference TRBV7-3 and TRBJ2-7, the complete variable domain reads GAGVSQTPSNKVTEKGKYVELRCDPISGHTALYWYRQSLGQGPEFLIYFQGTGAADDSGLPNDRFFAVRPEGSVSTLKIQRTERGDSAVYLCASSLASGGSYEQYFGPGTRLTVT.

The J gene is TRBJ1-1, the V gene TRBV6-1, with D perhaps matching TRBD1 (5 bases). This CDR3 spans 15 amino acids. The V gene lost 5 bases and the J gene lost 0 bases, with 13 bases spanning the gap. The germline V gene has CDR1 MNHNS and CDR2 SASEGT. The CDR3 loop reads CASSLTELMNTEAFF. CDR3 sequence (DNA): TGTGCCAGCAGTTTGACAGAACTTATGAACACTGAAGCTTTCTTT.

This clone was seen just once. The chain has TRBV12-5 and TRBJ2-3, with TRBD2 identical over 7 bases. This CDR3 comprises 15 residues. Germline lookup yields CDR1 LGHNT and CDR2 FRNRAP. With 1 base clipped from V and 6 bases from J, the junction kept 7 bases outside the gene matches. In nucleotides, the CDR3 is TGTGCTAGTGGTTTGGGTGGCGGGGGACGGGATACGCAGTATTTT. This sequence encodes CASGLGGGGRDTQYF.